A selection of T cell receptor beta chains follows, all from one sample in a study of T cells after yellow fever vaccination. One entry per CDR3 protein, called by TCRdb with MiXCR from the 5' RACE reads. The sample consists of some 420,000 distinct CDR3 sequences, 18% of them appearing once. The specimen was PBMCs, collected before the yellow fever booster vaccination. The receptors derive from a man between 18 and 35 years old who received the YFV17D yellow fever vaccine. CDR3s include the opening cysteine and the closing phenylalanine or tryptophan. D genes are given only for firm matches. Clone size is shown for a subset of rows, as once, few, many or a class of expanded clone.

V gene,J gene,clone size,D gene,CDR3 DNA,CDR3 protein
TRBV4-1,TRBJ2-3,.,.,TGCGCCAGCAGGAGACTGGGGATTAGCACAGATACGCAGTATTTT,CASRRLGISTDTQYF
TRBV18,TRBJ2-5,few,TRBD2,TGTGCCAGCTCACCTCTTTACTCCGCTAGCGGGGAGGAGACCCAGTACTTC,CASSPLYSASGEETQYF
TRBV6-6,TRBJ2-6,.,.,TGTGCCAGCAGACCTCCACCCGAAGGGGCCAACGTCCTGACTTTC,CASRPPPEGANVLTF
TRBV2,TRBJ2-3,few,.,TGTGCCAGCAGTGAAGCATGGCGGATCGGCACAGATACGCAGTATTTT,CASSEAWRIGTDTQYF
TRBV12-3/TRBV12-4,TRBJ1-1,.,TRBD1,TGTGCCAGCAGTACCCCGGGGACAGCTGAAGCTTTCTTT,CASSTPGTAEAFF
TRBV20-1,TRBJ2-1,.,.,TGCAGTACGGGGGGCATCGGCTCCTACAATGAGCAGTTCTTC,CSTGGIGSYNEQFF
TRBV4-1,TRBJ1-2,.,.,TGCGCCAGCAGCCAAGACACCGGAATTGGCTACACCTTC,CASSQDTGIGYTF
TRBV6-5,TRBJ2-5,.,.,TGTGCCAGCAGTTACCGGCCGACACCGGGCGGGGCCCAGTACTTC,CASSYRPTPGGAQYF
TRBV9,TRBJ1-2,few,.,TGTGCCAGCAGCGTAGCAGCAGGGAGGGATGGCTACACCTTC,CASSVAAGRDGYTF
TRBV15,TRBJ2-1,.,TRBD2,TGTGCCACCAGCAGGGCGGGGGTGCTCCTAGAGCAGTTCTTC,CATSRAGVLLEQFF
TRBV7-7,TRBJ2-5,once,.,TGTGCTAGCAGCTTAGGAGGGGCGCAGGAAGAGACCCAGTACTTC,CASSLGGAQEETQYF
TRBV21-1,TRBJ1-2,few,.,TGTGCCAGCAGCATTAAGAAAGGTGGTCGGGGCTACACCTTC,CASSIKKGGRGYTF
TRBV6-1,TRBJ1-2,few,.,TGTGCCAGCAGTCCAGACATAAGCTATGGCTACACCTTC,CASSPDISYGYTF
TRBV9,TRBJ2-2,.,.,TGTGCCAGCAGCCCACGCACGAACACCGGGGAGCTGTTTTTT,CASSPRTNTGELFF
TRBV20-1,TRBJ2-2,.,.,TGCAGTGCTGCCCAGGCCATTATGAACACCGGGGAGCTGTTTTTT,CSAAQAIMNTGELFF
TRBV11-1,TRBJ1-1,.,.,TGTGCCAGCAGCTTAGGAAGGGGAAGGGACACTGAAGCTTTCTTT,CASSLGRGRDTEAFF
TRBV4-3,TRBJ2-3,few,TRBD1,TGCGCCAGCAGCCACTCAGGGGGTTTTAGCACAGATACGCAGTATTTT,CASSHSGGFSTDTQYF
TRBV29-1,TRBJ2-5,few,.,TGCAGCGCTGGTCTGATGGAGACCCAGTACTTC,CSAGLMETQYF
TRBV5-1,TRBJ2-5,.,.,TGCGCCAGCAGCTTGGCCCGGAGGGACCTCCAAGAGACCCAGTACTTC,CASSLARRDLQETQYF
TRBV7-9,TRBJ2-5,.,TRBD1,TGTGCCGGCGGGCCAGGGGGACAAGAGACCCAGTACTTC,CAGGPGGQETQYF
TRBV5-1,TRBJ2-3,.,.,TGCGCCAGCAGCGGCAGGTGGGCAGATACGCAGTATTTT,CASSGRWADTQYF
TRBV5-1,TRBJ1-6,few,TRBD1,TGCGCCAGCAGCCCGGACAGGGAACGGTCACCCCTCCACTTT,CASSPDRERSPLHF
TRBV20-1,TRBJ2-2,.,TRBD1,TGCAGTGCTAGAATCCGGGACAGGGCGAACACCGGGGAGCTGTTTTTT,CSARIRDRANTGELFF
TRBV6-5,TRBJ2-1,.,.,TGTGCCAGCGCCCGGGACGCCGCCTACAATGAGCAGTTCTTC,CASARDAAYNEQFF
TRBV18,TRBJ2-4,.,TRBD2,TGTGCCAGCTCCTTCACTAGCGGGGGATTCCTAGCCAAAAACATTCAGTACTTC,CASSFTSGGFLAKNIQYF
TRBV28,TRBJ2-1,.,.,TGTGCCAGCAGTTTACGTACATATGAGCAGTTCTTC,CASSLRTYEQFF
TRBV5-5,TRBJ2-1,.,.,TGTGCCAGCAGCTTCAACGGACCGCCTCCCGATGAGCAGTTCTTC,CASSFNGPPPDEQFF
TRBV24-1,TRBJ1-1,few,TRBD1,TGTGCCACCAGAGAGACAGGGGGCACTGAAGCTTTCTTT,CATRETGGTEAFF
TRBV12-3/TRBV12-4,TRBJ2-2,few,.,TGTGCCAGCAGTCGGGACACCGGCACCGGGGAGCTGTTTTTT,CASSRDTGTGELFF
TRBV12-3/TRBV12-4,TRBJ2-3,few,.,TGTGCCAGCAGTTTTCGGGGCTCCCTTTTAGATACGCAGTATTTT,CASSFRGSLLDTQYF
TRBV20-1,TRBJ1-5,.,.,TGCAGTGCTAGAGACCAGGATCAGCCCCAGCATTTT,CSARDQDQPQHF
TRBV20-1,TRBJ1-5,few,.,TGCAGTGCTAGAGATCGTCATTATAGCAATCAGCCCCAGCATTTT,CSARDRHYSNQPQHF
TRBV4-2,TRBJ1-1,.,.,TGTGCCAGCAGCCAAGAAGTTAACAGGGACAACACTGAAGCTTTCTTT,CASSQEVNRDNTEAFF
TRBV4-1,TRBJ2-6,.,TRBD1,TGCGCCAGCAGCCAACAACAGACAGGGTCGGTTGGGGCCAACGTCCTGACTTTC,CASSQQQTGSVGANVLTF
TRBV15,TRBJ2-1,few,.,TGTGCCACCAGCGGGGACTTCAATGAGCAGTTCTTC,CATSGDFNEQFF
TRBV20-1,TRBJ1-1,.,.,TGCAGTGCTAGGAATGACGGGCTGAACACTGAAGCTTTCTTT,CSARNDGLNTEAFF
TRBV29-1,TRBJ1-3,few,.,TGCAGCGTTGAACCCGAAGGCAACTATGGAAACACCATATATTTT,CSVEPEGNYGNTIYF
TRBV2,TRBJ1-1,.,.,TGTGCCAGCAGTGAAGAGGGTGTAGCTTTCTTT,CASSEEGVAFF
TRBV10-3,TRBJ2-5,few,.,TGTGCCATCAGTGTTGGTAGCGGAATACAAGAGACCCAGTACTTC,CAISVGSGIQETQYF
TRBV5-5,TRBJ1-1,many,.,TGTGCCAGCAGCTCGTTACAGATTATGAACACTGAAGCTTTCTTT,CASSSLQIMNTEAFF
TRBV24-1,TRBJ2-3,.,TRBD1,TGTGCCACCAGTGATCCCGGGACAGGGGCAGATACGCAGTATTTT,CATSDPGTGADTQYF
TRBV5-1,TRBJ1-2,.,.,TGCGCCAGCAGCTTTCGTGTGGCGAGGTACCCCTACTATGGCTACACCTTC,CASSFRVARYPYYGYTF
TRBV6-6,TRBJ2-1,few,TRBD2,TGTGCCAGCAGTTACAGCCCCGGACTAGCGGGGAACCTTGAGCAGTTCTTC,CASSYSPGLAGNLEQFF
TRBV12-3/TRBV12-4,TRBJ2-1,few,TRBD1,TGTGCCAGCAGTTCACGGACAGGGCAGTTCTTC,CASSSRTGQFF
TRBV11-2,TRBJ2-3,.,TRBD2,TGTGCCAGCAGCTTCGGATCTAGCGGGGGGGGCACAGATACGCAGTATTTT,CASSFGSSGGGTDTQYF
TRBV6-5,TRBJ1-3,few,TRBD1,TGTGCCACCAGACAGGGGGCGCGGTATGGAAACACCATATATTTT,CATRQGARYGNTIYF
TRBV18,TRBJ1-5,.,.,TGTGCCAGCTCACCAGACGTCCAGGCTATTCAGCCCCAGCATTTT,CASSPDVQAIQPQHF
TRBV6-2/TRBV6-3,TRBJ2-1,.,.,TGTGGGGCCCGGGCGTCCGGGAATGAGCAGTTCTTC,CGARASGNEQFF
TRBV19,TRBJ2-7,few,.,TGTGCCAGTACAGTGCTGTGGGCGGGGGAGCAGTACTTC,CASTVLWAGEQYF
TRBV12-3/TRBV12-4,TRBJ2-1,.,TRBD1,TGTGCCAGCAGTCCCTCGGGACAGTACAATGAGCAGTTCTTC,CASSPSGQYNEQFF
TRBV2,TRBJ1-4,few,.,TGTGCCAGTGTCTTCACCCATAATGAAAAACTGTTTTTT,CASVFTHNEKLFF
TRBV20-1,TRBJ2-3,.,.,TGCAGTGCTAGTCCCCCCGGGGCCGTTGCGGATACGCAGTATTTT,CSASPPGAVADTQYF
TRBV24-1,TRBJ1-4,.,.,TGTGCCACCAGTGAACTGGGAGGGGAAAAACTGTTTTTT,CATSELGGEKLFF
TRBV7-8,TRBJ1-3,.,TRBD1,TGTGCCAGCAGCTTATCAGGGGGCTCAAACACCATATATTTT,CASSLSGGSNTIYF
TRBV4-3,TRBJ1-1,few,.,TGCGCCAGCAGCCAACGCAGGGATGGTGGAGCTTTCTTT,CASSQRRDGGAFF
TRBV30,TRBJ2-3,once,.,TGTGCCTGGAGTGTACCTGGGGGGAATACGCAGTATTTT,CAWSVPGGNTQYF
TRBV5-8,TRBJ1-1,.,.,TGTGCCAGCAGCTTTGGTCAGGGAGCTTACGAAGAAGCTTTCTTT,CASSFGQGAYEEAFF
TRBV29-1,TRBJ2-3,many,TRBD2,TGCAGCGTTGAAAGGGCCGGGGGGGCATCTGATACGCAGTATTTT,CSVERAGGASDTQYF
TRBV14,TRBJ1-4,few,.,TGTGCCAGCAGCCGGCGGCAGGGCAGTGAAAAACTGTTTTTT,CASSRRQGSEKLFF
TRBV19,TRBJ2-6,few,TRBD2,TGTGCCAGTACGGGGGGAGCTGGGGCCAACGTCCTGACTTTC,CASTGGAGANVLTF